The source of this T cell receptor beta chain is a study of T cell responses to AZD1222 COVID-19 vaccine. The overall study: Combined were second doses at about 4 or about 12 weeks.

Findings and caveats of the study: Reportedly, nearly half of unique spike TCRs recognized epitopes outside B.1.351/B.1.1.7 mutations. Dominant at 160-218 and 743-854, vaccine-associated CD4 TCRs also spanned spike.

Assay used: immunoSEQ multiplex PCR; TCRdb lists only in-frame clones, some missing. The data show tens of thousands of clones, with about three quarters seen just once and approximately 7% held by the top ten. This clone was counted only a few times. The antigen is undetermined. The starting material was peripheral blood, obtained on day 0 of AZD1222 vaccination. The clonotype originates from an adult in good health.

The CDR3 reads CASSDSELETQYF. The CDR3 DNA sequence: TGTGCCAGCAGTGATTCTGAACTCGAGACCCAGTACTTC. The chain employs TRBV2 and TRBJ2-5; D not resolved. Germline CDR1 and CDR2: SNHLY and FYNNEI. Trimming cost V 3 bases and J 5 bases, with 10 bases left between them. The CDR3 loop spans 13 amino acids.